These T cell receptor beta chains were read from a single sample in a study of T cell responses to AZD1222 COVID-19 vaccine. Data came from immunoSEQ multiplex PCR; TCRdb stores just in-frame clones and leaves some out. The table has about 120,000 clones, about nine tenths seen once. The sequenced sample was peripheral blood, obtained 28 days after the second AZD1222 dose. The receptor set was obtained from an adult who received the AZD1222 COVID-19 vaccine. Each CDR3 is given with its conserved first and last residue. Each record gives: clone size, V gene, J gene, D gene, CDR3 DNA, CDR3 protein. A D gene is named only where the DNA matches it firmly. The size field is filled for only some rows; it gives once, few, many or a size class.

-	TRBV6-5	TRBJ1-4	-	TGTGCCAGCAGTTCCGGACCCGAAAAACTGTTTTTT	CASSSGPEKLFF
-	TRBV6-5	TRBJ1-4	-	TGTGCCAGCAGTCATCCTCAGGGAACAAAACTGTTTTTT	CASSHPQGTKLFF
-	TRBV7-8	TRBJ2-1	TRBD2	TGTGCCAGCAATCCGATGGAACTAGCGGGGGACAATGAGCAGTTCTTC	CASNPMELAGDNEQFF
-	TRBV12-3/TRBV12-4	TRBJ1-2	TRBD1	TGTGCCAGCAGTGAACAGGGGAATGGCTACACCTTC	CASSEQGNGYTF
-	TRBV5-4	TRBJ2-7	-	TGTGCCAGCAGCTTGGCGGGGGACGTCTACGAGCAGTACTTC	CASSLAGDVYEQYF
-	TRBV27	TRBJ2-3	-	TGTGCCAGCAGTTCTCCCCTAACAGATACGCAGTATTTT	CASSSPLTDTQYF
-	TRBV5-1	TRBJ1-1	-	TGCGCCAGCAGACCTGGGGCCAGAATGAACACTGAAGCTTTCTTT	CASRPGARMNTEAFF
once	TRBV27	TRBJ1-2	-	TGTGCCAGCAGTTCCGGACTGGACTATGGCTACACCTTC	CASSSGLDYGYTF
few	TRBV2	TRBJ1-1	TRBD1	TGTGCCAGCGAGAGGGGGCGTAGCACTGAAGCTTTCTTT	CASERGRSTEAFF
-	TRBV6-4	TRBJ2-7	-	TGTGCCAGCAGTGACCCCGGGATCAAGCTTTCCTACGAGCAGTACTTC	CASSDPGIKLSYEQYF
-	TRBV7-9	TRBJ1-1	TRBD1	TGTGCCAGCAGCCAGGGGGGTTCGTCCACTGAAGCTTTCTTT	CASSQGGSSTEAFF
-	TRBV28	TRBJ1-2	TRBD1	TGTGCCAGCAGTACGGGACAGGGATCTGGTGGCTACACCTTC	CASSTGQGSGGYTF
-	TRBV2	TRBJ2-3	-	TGTGCCAGCAGTTTCGCCTTCACAGATACGCAGTATTTT	CASSFAFTDTQYF
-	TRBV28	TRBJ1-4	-	TGTGCCAGCAGTTACCCCCGCAACGGAGGGGTTAATGAAAAACTGTTTTTT	CASSYPRNGGVNEKLFF